This T cell receptor beta chain comes out of a study of metastatic and nonmetastatic thyroid tumors. Study overall: A comparison of repertoires was made across blood and tumor or nodule tissue from malignant and benign thyroid patients. Study-wide points: The study reportedly found significantly higher TCR beta diversity in malignant thyroid tumors than benign nodules, in blood and tumor.

Germline V gives CDR1 MNHNS, CDR2 SASEGT. The length of the CDR3 is 15 residues. The ends were cut back, 5 bases at V and 4 bases at J, with 14 bases in the middle. TCRdb re-called the PCR reads with MiXCR. The table shows 13,000 or so clones, with 33% occurring only once. Of note for this clone: Its antigen is undetermined.

The entire patient cohort was treatment-naive prior to thyroid surgery. The sample taken for sequencing was tumor tissue. The chain is built from TRBV6-1 and TRBJ1-4; D may be TRBD1 (5 bases). The receptor was derived from a male donor with papillary thyroid cancer or a benign thyroid nodule (not recorded which). Some clones in this sample may be carry-over from other donors' samples. The CDR3 loop is CASSRAAGNNEKLFF. The DNA of the CDR3 is TGTGCCAGCAGTAGGGCGGCAGGGAATAATGAAAAACTGTTTTTT.